This TCR beta chain was captured in a study of cytomegalovirus exposure and HLA in healthy donors (dated by TCRdb to 2015 to 2018). Regarding the complete study: An earlier analysis of some 600 of the donors reported 250 to 300 Gb of sequence data and 117 million unique TCR beta sequences obtained from around 190 million T cells. An earlier analysis of around 580 of the donors used high-throughput TCR beta sequencing to judge whether each TCR beta V gene segment behaved as functional or pseudogenic. Roughly 300 gigabases of sequencing data and approximately 85 million unique TCR sequences were included in an early release covering roughly 600 HLA-typed donors. Genome-wide SNP genotypes for about 55% of the 666 donors were used in a later genetic analysis, which treated that subset as a discovery cohort. In a later analysis, previously published TCR beta repertoires from about 640 donors were re-analyzed and high-resolution HLA genotyping was added so that TCR occurrence patterns could be studied. The number of donors typed differed by locus, with roughly 620-630 for A, B, C, DRB1 and DQB1, 522 for DQA1, over 600 for DPA1, and some 450 for DPB1. Because of strong linkage in the cohort, roughly five DR-DQ haplotypes were treated as single units for association and clustering. HLA typing included class I and class II loci at four-digit resolution. In addition to the first cohort of 650 to 750 subjects, a separate validation cohort of 120 different subjects was used. The study used immunosequencing to profile the T cell repertoires of approximately 650 subjects and linked those repertoires to cytomegalovirus serostatus. Donor age, sex, ethnicity and CMV serostatus were compiled alongside the repertoire data. Of the approximately 400 genotyped donors, 70% to 90% were placed in the genetic ancestry cluster associated with self-reported Caucasian donors. Rather than drawing on any new phenotypic data, the later analysis identified candidate immune exposures from TCR beta sequences and the way those sequences occurred across donors. The study combined high-throughput TCR immunosequencing, statistical association of individual TCRs with disease status, and machine learning to predict cytomegalovirus infection status. The aim of the study was to test whether cataloging public T cell receptors could identify signatures of past pathogen exposure. All discovery cohort repertoires had been generated using a single sequencing platform. Among about 400 genotyped donors of the cohort, an average of roughly 230,000 unique TCR beta nucleotide sequences was sequenced per donor, of which 15% to 20% were non-productive.

According to the germline V gene (reference sequence), CDR1 reads SEHNR and CDR2 reads FQNEAQ. Including the terminal cysteine and phenylalanine, the CDR3 comprises 16 residues. Only the CDR3 DNA is retained, 48 bases long and in frame from the first base. Trimmed from V: 2 bases; trimmed from J: 7 bases; junction bases lacking a gene match: 10. The research as a whole found: An association between a missense DCLRE1C variant and V-gene and J-gene trimming of TCR beta chains was found in a later genetic analysis and replicated in an independent cohort. Three of the identified cytomegalovirus-associated TCR beta chains were confirmed in vitro to be specific for cytomegalovirus antigens. A later analysis reported that several top co-occurrence clusters appeared linked to parvovirus B19, influenza, CMV and Epstein-Barr virus. Across donors, most TCR sequences were observed very rarely, whereas some public TCRs were present in many individuals. The 87-base-pair reads could not distinguish some IMGT-functional V segments, including TRBV6-2 and TRBV6-3, so those segments were excluded. The sequencing pipeline was judged likely to have produced a cluster of highly shared sequence variants as a technical artifact. Assigning TCR associations to individual alleles was difficult when HLA alleles, especially DR and DQ, strongly co-occurred. The only immune exposure information available for the cohort was CMV serostatus. HLA typing was unavailable for some donors at each locus, so association tests used only the typed subset. In a later genetic analysis, fewer N-insertions in productive TCRs were reported among donors in an Asian-associated ancestry cluster than the roughly 640-donor mean. Most CMV-associated TCR beta chains appeared to be HLA-restricted in a later analysis, and the HLA associations seemed to be driven largely by CMV exposure. According to a later analysis, TCR association rates differed among HLA loci, with DRB1 alleles showing the most associated TCRs and HLA-C alleles showing the fewest. The classifier was reported to diagnose cytomegalovirus status with high specificity and sensitivity in both the original and validation cohorts. A further reported finding was that TCR beta sequences accurately predicted the HLA-A and HLA-B alleles for most subjects in the first cohort. Specific HLA alleles were associated with 15,000 to 20,000 TCR beta sequences at a false discovery rate of 0.05 in a later analysis. Linkage disequilibrium might explain the correlated functional status among segregating V segments, but an unknown experimental factor could not be ruled out. In an earlier analysis of roughly 500 of the donors, most TCR beta V segments appeared in productive rearrangements about 87% or about 30% of the time, broadly matching IMGT annotations. Because counts were too low, under 20 rarely observed V segments, including chromosome 9 orphons, were left out of the earlier analysis of some 600 of the donors. A total of about 150 TCR beta chains were listed by the study as associated with cytomegalovirus. Sequencing depth was assumed to be roughly uniform across donors in the presence/absence analyses, though that assumption may not hold. A later analysis found that HLA-associated TCR beta chains were more clonally expanded and had lower generation probabilities than equally common non-associated chains. It was suggested by the authors that the approach could potentially be generalized to other disease states and immunological phenotypes. The cohort was sequenced for TCR beta chains only, and without alpha or paired-chain data the features that could be detected were limited.

In total, roughly 710 healthy bone marrow donors made up the cohort. Cohort members were all nominally healthy when sampled, although unrecorded immune exposures were likely present. The donor was CMV seronegative and was included in the group of a few hundred seronegative cohort members. A peripheral blood sample was collected from each donor, and TCR beta sequencing was performed on peripheral blood mononuclear cells. The Qiagen DNeasy Blood Extraction Kit was used to extract genomic DNA from the blood cell samples. A note on this clone: The antigen it binds to is not known. No much larger clone is present one base from it, and per-base qualities are unavailable.

The library was generated by the immunoSEQ multiplex PCR assay. The multiplex PCR relied on a mix of 60 forward primers for TCR Vbeta segments and 13 reverse primers for TCR Jbeta segments. The CDR3 region of rearranged TCR beta genes was amplified from genomic DNA by a multiplex PCR assay. Amplified TCR beta libraries were sequenced as 87-base-pair reads on the Illumina HiSeq System. In the paper's pipeline: A later analysis tallied around 80 million unique TCR beta chains across the 550 to 850 repertoires, and some 10 million of those chains were shared by two or more donors. Raw reads were error-corrected and collapsed into unique sequences with a nearest-neighbor algorithm that merged closely related sequences to remove PCR and sequencing errors. Alignment of CDR3 sequences to IMGT reference sequences was used to assign V, D and J gene segments. For a sequence to be retained, a match of at least six nucleotides to both a V gene segment and a J gene segment was required. Rearrangements were called productive when the CDR3 lacked stop codons and stayed in frame with V and J; all others were non-productive. CDR3 was defined according to IMGT convention as the region running from the second conserved V-encoded cysteine to the conserved J-encoded phenylalanine. The earlier analysis of 550 to 650 of the donors excluded any sequence lacking an unambiguous match to a single V gene segment. An earlier analysis of 500 to 600 of the donors classified V segments as functional when productive rearrangements were above 56.7% and as segregating when the standard deviation between donors was above 5%. A statistical classification framework was developed to diagnose cytomegalovirus status using the catalog of TCR beta chain sequences. V and J gene assignment, in a later analysis, came from comparing TCR nucleotide sequences with IMGT/GENE-DB human TR gene sequences. The TCRdist pipeline was used in a later analysis to assign CDR3 sequences and most-parsimonious VDJ recombination scenarios. In a later analysis, every TCR beta chain was defined by the combination of its CDR3 amino acid sequence and its V-gene family, and reads without a unique V-gene family were dropped. To address suspected cross-contamination and a sequencing artifact, a later analysis removed over 500 highly shared, low-generation-probability nucleotide sequences. A later analysis calculated a clonal expansion index for each public chain from normalized within-repertoire ranks of inferred template counts. A later analysis computed generation probabilities with a VDJ recombination model fitted to out-of-frame rearrangements, and checked the results against IGoR. A later analysis scored TCR-TCR, TCR-HLA and TCR-CMV co-occurrence with hypergeometric tests, applying a repertoire-size bias correction to TCR pairs. A later analysis estimated false discovery rates by permuting HLA or CMV assignments 20 times. In a later analysis, co-occurring TCRs were grouped with DBSCAN, and TCRdist sequence similarity was added when clustering was performed within HLA-allele-positive subsets. Repertoires with fewer than 30,000 or more than 120,000 public chains, plus five repertoires with anomalous nucleotide sharing, were excluded from co-occurrence clustering. TCRdb limited this immuneACCESS table to in-frame rearrangements with V and J called. A share of clones is missing; checked studies link under half to unresolved V genes, and the rest is unexplained. Clonal size and the V and J genes are those of that table, whereas D and trimming came from the DNA. The sample contains about 200,000 clones, 65% to 85% of them found a single time. Approximately 3% of the sample belongs to the ten largest clones.

This clonotype was sampled from a young woman in good health and CMV-seronegative. The V and J genes are TRBV7-9 and TRBJ2-7, with 11 bases aligning to TRBD2. Specimen: PBMCs. CDR3 sequence: CASSLSLSGGAKEQYF. Here is the DNA: TGTGCCAGCAGCTTATCTCTTAGCGGGGGGGCGAAAGAGCAGTACTTC.